The T cell receptor (beta chain) under discussion was sequenced for a study of blood T cell repertoires in COVID-19. For the study at large: Acute and convalescent COVID-19 samples came from the United States, Italy and Spain. T cells, B-cell-depleted T cells, or PBMCs provided the cDNA or gDNA that served as material.

V was pared by 2 bases and J by 4 bases, with 11 bases of the junction left unmatched. The CDR3 covers 17 residues. CDR1 SNHLY and CDR2 FYNNEI come from the germline V gene. Authors' methods: Reference gene primer amplification gave estimated nucleated cell counts. Clones were sequenced by immunoSEQ multiplex PCR, and TCRdb holds only the in-frame ones, with some missing. The DNA gave D and trimming, while V, J and clone size come from that table. The table lists roughly 300,000 clones, about 90% of them singletons, with around 12% in the top ten. The sequencing sample was made of peripheral blood. This TCR came from a woman aged 25 to 39 with COVID-19, enrolled during active disease. The chain recombines TRBV2 with TRBJ2-7, with 10 nucleotides matching TRBD1. The CDR3 DNA is TGTGCCAGCAGTGAATATGGGGGGACAGGGGTTAGGTACGAGCAGTACTTC. As protein: CASSEYGGTGVRYEQYF. Filled out from reference TRBV2 and TRBJ2-7, the complete variable domain reads EPEVTQTPSHQVTQMGQEVILRCVPISNHLYFYWYRQILGQKVEFLVSFYNNEISEKSEIFDDQFSVERPDGSNFTLKIRSTKLEDSAMYFCASSEYGGTGVRYEQYFGPGTRLTVT.